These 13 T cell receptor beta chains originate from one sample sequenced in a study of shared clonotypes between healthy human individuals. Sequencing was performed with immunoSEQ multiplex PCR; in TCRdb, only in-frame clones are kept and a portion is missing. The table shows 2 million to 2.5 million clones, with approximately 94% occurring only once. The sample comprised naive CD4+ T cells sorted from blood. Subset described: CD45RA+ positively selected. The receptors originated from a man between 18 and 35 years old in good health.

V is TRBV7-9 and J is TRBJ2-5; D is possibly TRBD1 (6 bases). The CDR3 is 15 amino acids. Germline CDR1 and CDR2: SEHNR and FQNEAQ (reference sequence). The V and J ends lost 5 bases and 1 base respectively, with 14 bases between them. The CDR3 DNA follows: TGTGCCAGCAGCGCCGATGGCAGGGGCCAAGAGACCCAGTACTTC. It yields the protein CASSADGRGQETQYF.

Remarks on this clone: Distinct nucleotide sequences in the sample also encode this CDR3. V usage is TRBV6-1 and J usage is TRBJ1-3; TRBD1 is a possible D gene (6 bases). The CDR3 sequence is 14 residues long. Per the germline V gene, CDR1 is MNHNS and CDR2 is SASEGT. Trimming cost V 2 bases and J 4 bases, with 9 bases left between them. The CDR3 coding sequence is TGTGCCAGCAGTGAAAGGGGGGCAGGAAACACCATATATTTT. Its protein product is CASSERGAGNTIYF.

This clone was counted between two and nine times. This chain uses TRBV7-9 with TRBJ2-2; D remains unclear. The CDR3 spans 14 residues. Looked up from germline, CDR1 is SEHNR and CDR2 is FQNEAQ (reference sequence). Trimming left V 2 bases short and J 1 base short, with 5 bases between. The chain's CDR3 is CASSLRVNTGELFF. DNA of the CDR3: TGTGCCAGCAGCTTAAGGGTGAACACCGGGGAGCTGTTTTTT.

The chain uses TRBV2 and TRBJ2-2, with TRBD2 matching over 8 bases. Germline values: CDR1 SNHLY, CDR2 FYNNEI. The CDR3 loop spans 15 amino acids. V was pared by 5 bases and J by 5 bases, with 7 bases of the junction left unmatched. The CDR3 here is CASSIREGSTGELFF. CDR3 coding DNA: TGTGCCAGCAGTATACGGGAGGGAAGTACCGGGGAGCTGTTTTTT.

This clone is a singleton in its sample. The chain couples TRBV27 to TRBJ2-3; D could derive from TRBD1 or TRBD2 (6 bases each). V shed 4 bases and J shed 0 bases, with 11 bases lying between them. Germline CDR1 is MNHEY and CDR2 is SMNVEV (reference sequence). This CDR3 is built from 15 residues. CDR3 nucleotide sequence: TGTGCCAGCAGTTCCCCGGGGGCTAGCACAGATACGCAGTATTTT. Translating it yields CASSSPGASTDTQYF.

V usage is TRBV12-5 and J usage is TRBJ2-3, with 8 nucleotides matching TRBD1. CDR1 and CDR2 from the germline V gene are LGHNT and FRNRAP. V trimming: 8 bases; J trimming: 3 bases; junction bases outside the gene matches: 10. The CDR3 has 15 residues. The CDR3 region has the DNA TGTGCTAGTAGAATCGGACAGGGTGAGACAGATACGCAGTATTTT. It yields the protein CASRIGQGETDTQYF.

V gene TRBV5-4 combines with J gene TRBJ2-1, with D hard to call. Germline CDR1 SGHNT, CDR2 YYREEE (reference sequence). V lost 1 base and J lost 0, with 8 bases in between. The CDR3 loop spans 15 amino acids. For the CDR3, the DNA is TGTGCCAGCAGCTTGTACAAAAACTCCTACAATGAGCAGTTCTTC. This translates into CASSLYKNSYNEQFF.

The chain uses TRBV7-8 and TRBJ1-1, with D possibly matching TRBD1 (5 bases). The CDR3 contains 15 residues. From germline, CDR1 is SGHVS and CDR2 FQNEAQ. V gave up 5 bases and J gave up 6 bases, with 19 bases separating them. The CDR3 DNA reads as TGTGCCAGCAGCGTACCAACAGGAGTTAACGCTGAAGCTTTCTTT. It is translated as CASSVPTGVNAEAFF. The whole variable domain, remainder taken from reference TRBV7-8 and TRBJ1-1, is GAGVSQSPRYKVAKRGQDVALRCDPISGHVSLFWYQQALGQGPEFLTYFQNEAQLDKSGLPSDRFFAERPEGSVSTLKIQRTQQEDSAVYLCASSVPTGVNAEAFFGQGTRLTVV.

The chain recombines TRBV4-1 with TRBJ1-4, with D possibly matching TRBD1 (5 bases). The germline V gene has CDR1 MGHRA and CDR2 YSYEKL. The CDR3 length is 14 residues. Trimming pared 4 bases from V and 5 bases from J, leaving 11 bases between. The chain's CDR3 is CASSPAGLNEKLFF. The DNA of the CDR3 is TGCGCCAGCAGCCCAGCAGGGTTGAATGAAAAACTGTTTTTT.

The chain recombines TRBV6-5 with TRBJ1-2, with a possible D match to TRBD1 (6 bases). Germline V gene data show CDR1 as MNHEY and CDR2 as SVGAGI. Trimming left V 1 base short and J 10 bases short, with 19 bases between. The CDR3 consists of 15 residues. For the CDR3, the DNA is TGTGCCAGCAGTTACTTCATGGAGACAGGAAGCTACTACACCTTC. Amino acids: CASSYFMETGSYYTF.

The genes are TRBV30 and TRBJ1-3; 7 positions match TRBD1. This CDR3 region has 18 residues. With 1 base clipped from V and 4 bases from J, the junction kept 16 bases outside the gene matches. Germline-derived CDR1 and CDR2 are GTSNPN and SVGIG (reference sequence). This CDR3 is CAWSATLSRQGKGNTIYF. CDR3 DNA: TGTGCCTGGAGTGCGACCCTCTCCAGACAGGGAAAGGGAAACACCATATATTTT.

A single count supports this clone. CDR3 sequence (DNA): TGTGCCAGCAGCCTGGGACAGTTCTATGGCTACACCTTC. This translates into CASSLGQFYGYTF. The chain couples TRBV7-6 to TRBJ1-2; TRBD1 aligns across 7 bases. V was pared by 5 bases and J by 4 bases, with 4 bases of the junction left unmatched. Germline V gives CDR1 SGHVS, CDR2 FNYEAQ. This CDR3 contains 13 residues. Full variable domain (outside the CDR3, taken from reference TRBV7-6 and TRBJ1-2): GAGVSQSPRYKVTKRGQDVALRCDPISGHVSLYWYRQALGQGPEFLTYFNYEAQQDKSGLPNDRFSAERPEGSISTLTIQRTEQRDSAMYRCASSLGQFYGYTFGSGTRLTVV.

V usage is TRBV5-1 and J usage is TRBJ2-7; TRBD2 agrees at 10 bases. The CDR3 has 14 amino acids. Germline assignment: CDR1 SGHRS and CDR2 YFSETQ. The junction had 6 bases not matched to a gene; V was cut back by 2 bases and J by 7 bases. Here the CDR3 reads CASSLAGGLEEQYF. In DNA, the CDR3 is TGCGCCAGCAGCTTAGCGGGGGGGCTGGAAGAGCAGTACTTC.